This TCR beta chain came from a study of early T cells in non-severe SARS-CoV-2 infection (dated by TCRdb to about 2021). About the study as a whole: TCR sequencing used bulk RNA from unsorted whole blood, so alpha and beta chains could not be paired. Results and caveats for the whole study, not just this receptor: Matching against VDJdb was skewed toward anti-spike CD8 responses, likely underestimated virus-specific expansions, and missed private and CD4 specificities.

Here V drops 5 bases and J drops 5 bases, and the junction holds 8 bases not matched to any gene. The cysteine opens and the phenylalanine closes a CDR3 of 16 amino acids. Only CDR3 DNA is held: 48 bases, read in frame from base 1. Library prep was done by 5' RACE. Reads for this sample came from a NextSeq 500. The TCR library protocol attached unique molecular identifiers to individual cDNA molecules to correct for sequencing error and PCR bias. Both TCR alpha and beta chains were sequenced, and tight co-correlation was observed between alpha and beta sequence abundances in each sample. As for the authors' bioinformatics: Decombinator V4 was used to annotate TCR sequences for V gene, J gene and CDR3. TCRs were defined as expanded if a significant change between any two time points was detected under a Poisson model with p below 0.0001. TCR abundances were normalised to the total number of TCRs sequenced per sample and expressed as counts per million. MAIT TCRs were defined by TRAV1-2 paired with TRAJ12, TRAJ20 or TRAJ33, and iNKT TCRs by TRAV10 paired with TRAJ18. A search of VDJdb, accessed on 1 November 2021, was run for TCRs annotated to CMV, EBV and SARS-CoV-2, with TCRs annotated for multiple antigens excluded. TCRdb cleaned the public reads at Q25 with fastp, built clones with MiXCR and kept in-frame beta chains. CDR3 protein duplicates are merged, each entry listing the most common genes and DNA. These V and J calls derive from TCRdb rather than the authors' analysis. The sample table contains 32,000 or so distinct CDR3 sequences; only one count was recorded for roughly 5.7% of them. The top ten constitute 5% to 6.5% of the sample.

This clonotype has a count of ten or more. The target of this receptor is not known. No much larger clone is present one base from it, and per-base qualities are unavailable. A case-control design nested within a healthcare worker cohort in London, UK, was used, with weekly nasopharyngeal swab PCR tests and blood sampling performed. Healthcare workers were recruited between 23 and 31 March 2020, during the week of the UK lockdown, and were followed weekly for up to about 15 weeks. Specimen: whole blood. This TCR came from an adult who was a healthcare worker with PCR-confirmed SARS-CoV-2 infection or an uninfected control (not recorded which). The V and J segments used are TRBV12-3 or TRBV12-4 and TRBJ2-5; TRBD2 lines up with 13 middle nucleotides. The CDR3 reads CASSPTSGRAGETQYF. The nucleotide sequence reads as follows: TGTGCCAGCAGTCCTACTAGCGGGAGGGCCGGGGAGACCCAGTACTTC.